This TCR beta chain was recovered during a study of CD8 T cells in ankylosing spondylitis. Whole-study results and caveats: Blood from ankylosing spondylitis patients appeared to carry a characteristic eight-variant TCR beta motif.

The CDR3 has 15 residues. V trimming: 5 bases; J trimming: 0 bases; junction bases outside the gene matches: 4. Turning to this clonotype: The antigen remains unidentified.

Quantitative 5'-RACE was performed with molecular barcodes, and it yielded the TCR beta libraries. MiXCR, run by TCRdb on the 5' RACE reads, gives a single entry per CDR3 protein. The sample lists 100,000 to 150,000 distinct CDR3 sequences; approximately 17% were seen once. The chain joins TRBV12-3 or TRBV12-4 to TRBJ1-5, with 7 bases matching TRBD1. Specimen: blood, either unsorted or a sorted T cell fraction (not recorded which). This sequence originates from a male donor with ankylosing spondylitis. Here the CDR3 reads CASSLGQNSNQPQHF. The CDR3 nucleotides are TGTGCCAGCAGTCTGGGACAGAATAGCAATCAGCCCCAGCATTTT.